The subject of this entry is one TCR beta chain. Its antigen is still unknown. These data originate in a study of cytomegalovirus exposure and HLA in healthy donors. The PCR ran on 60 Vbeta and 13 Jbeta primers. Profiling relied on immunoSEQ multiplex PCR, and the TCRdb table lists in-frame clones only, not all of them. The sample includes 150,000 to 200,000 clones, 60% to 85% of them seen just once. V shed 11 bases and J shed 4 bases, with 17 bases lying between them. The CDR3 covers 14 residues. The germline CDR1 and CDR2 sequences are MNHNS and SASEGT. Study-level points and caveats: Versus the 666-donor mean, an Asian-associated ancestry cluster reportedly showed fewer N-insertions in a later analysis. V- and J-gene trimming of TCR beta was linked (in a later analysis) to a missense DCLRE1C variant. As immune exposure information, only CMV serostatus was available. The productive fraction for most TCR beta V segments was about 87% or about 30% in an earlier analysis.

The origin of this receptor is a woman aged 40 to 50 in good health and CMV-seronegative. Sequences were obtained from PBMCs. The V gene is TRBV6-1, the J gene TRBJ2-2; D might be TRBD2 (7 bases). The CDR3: CASLGGAGTGELFF. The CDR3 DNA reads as TGTGCCTCCCTAGGGGGGGCCGGCACCGGGGAGCTGTTTTTT.